One sample yielded the 26 T cell receptor beta chains listed below, sequenced in a study of T-cell memory formation after mild COVID-19 (dated by TCRdb to the early 2020s). The receptor library was made with 5' RACE. TCRdb records Illumina NovaSeq 6000 as the sequencer. The public sequencing data were trimmed at Q25 with fastp and processed into clonotypes with MiXCR by TCRdb, which kept only in-frame beta chains. Merged by CDR3 protein, the rows form single entries marked with the most common genes and DNA. The sample table contains under 250,000 distinct CDR3 sequences; only one count was recorded for around a tenth of them. The leading ten clones occupy 20% to 25% of the sample. Sequencing was carried out using PBMCs or a T cell subset sorted from them (not recorded which). The receptors derive from a man younger than 35 who had mild COVID-19 (a few samples of this study predate the infection). The sample titles of this study are shuffled in the database, so cell type and time point are left out; the donor was told from shared clones.

A few counts support this clonotype. The V call is TRBV7-3, the J call TRBJ2-2; D is perhaps TRBD1 (5 bases). Trimming removed 5 bases at V and 7 bases at J, with 23 bases between. This CDR3 is built from 17 residues. CDR1 and CDR2 (germline): SGHTA, FQGTGA. The CDR3 loop is CASSPKLKPRGLGELFF. CDR3 DNA: TGTGCCAGCAGCCCCAAACTAAAGCCAAGGGGCCTCGGGGAGCTGTTTTTT.

The chain couples TRBV5-1 to TRBJ2-1; TRBD1 might be the D (6 bases). Trimming cost V 5 bases and J 7 bases, with 13 bases left between them. CDR1 and CDR2 from the germline V gene are SGHRS and YFSETQ. The length of the CDR3 is 13 residues. CDR3 sequence: CASRHLQGNEQFF. The CDR3 DNA reads TGCGCCAGCAGGCATTTACAGGGAAATGAGCAGTTCTTC.

This clonotype was observed a few times. The V and J genes are TRBV27 and TRBJ2-5; D may be TRBD2 (5 bases). The germline V and J ends were trimmed by 3 bases and 7 bases, with 12 bases remaining between them. Germline CDR1 is MNHEY and CDR2 is SMNVEV (reference sequence). CDR3 length: 13 amino acids. The CDR3 loop is CASSFHVAGTQYF. For the CDR3, the DNA is TGTGCCAGCAGTTTTCACGTCGCGGGGACCCAGTACTTC.

The chain has TRBV12-3 or TRBV12-4 and TRBJ2-3, with a weak D call TRBD2 (6 bases). CDR3 size: 14 residues. Trimming shortened V by 7 bases and J by 5 bases, and 16 bases separated the two germline ends. CDR3 bases: TGTGCCAGCAAAATCGCGGGGACGGGAGATACGCAGTATTTT. Translating it yields CASKIAGTGDTQYF.

This clonotype has ten or more counts. This chain uses TRBV7-2 with TRBJ2-1; unclear D gene. Germline CDR1 and CDR2: SGHTA and FQGNSA. CDR3 size: 12 residues. V lost 3 bases and J 5 bases, leaving 5 bases between the germline ends. CDR3 sequence: CASSLFNNEQFF. The CDR3 nucleotides read TGTGCCAGCAGCTTGTTCAACAATGAGCAGTTCTTC.

The chain carries TRBV7-2 and TRBJ2-3; 9 bases are a match to TRBD1. The V and J ends lost 4 bases and 4 bases, in that order; junction bases with no gene match: 6. Germline CDR1 and CDR2: SGHTA and FQGNSA. The CDR3 covers 15 residues. As DNA, the CDR3 is TGTGCCAGCAGCTCCGGGACAGGGTACGCAGATACGCAGTATTTT. It specifies CASSSGTGYADTQYF. The complete variable domain, with remaining parts taken from reference TRBV7-2 and TRBJ2-3, reads GAGVSQSPSNKVTEKGKDVELRCDPISGHTALYWYRQSLGQGLEFLIYFQGNSAPDKSGLPSDRFSAERTGGSVSTLTIQRTQQEDSAVYLCASSSGTGYADTQYFGPGTRLTVL.

In its sample, this clonotype was seen a few times. J is TRBJ1-6 and V is TRBV12-3 or TRBV12-4; TRBD1 matches at 7 bases. The CDR3 runs to 14 residues. After removal of 1 base from V and 11 bases from J, the junction contained 5 bases not matched to a gene. The CDR3 bases are TGTGCCAGCAGTTTAGGACAGGGAGATGCACCCCTCCACTTT. It codes for CASSLGQGDAPLHF.

There are a few counts of this clonotype. The gene calls are TRBV27 and TRBJ1-4, with D maybe TRBD1 (6 bases). The germline V gene has CDR1 MNHEY and CDR2 SMNVEV (reference sequence). The CDR3 totals 13 residues. Deletions cut 7 bases from V and 8 bases from J, with 14 bases between. The CDR3 region has the DNA TGTGCCAGCATGGGGGGCGCCGGGGAAAAACTGTTTTTT. Encoded protein: CASMGGAGEKLFF.

This clonotype has just a few counts. The chain links TRBV6-5 to TRBJ2-2; TRBD2 aligns across 11 bases. V was pared by 0 bases and J by 4 bases, with 1 base of the junction left unmatched. CDR3 length equals 16 residues. Germline values: CDR1 MNHEY, CDR2 SVGAGI. The CDR3 DNA follows: TGTGCCAGCAGTTACTCTACTAGCGGGGGCACCGGGGAGCTGTTTTTT. This encodes CASSYSTSGGTGELFF.

There are a few counts of this clonotype. This rearrangement joins TRBV12-3 or TRBV12-4 to TRBJ1-5; D is ambiguous. V lost 2 bases to trimming and J lost 2 bases, with 7 bases between them. The CDR3 totals 14 residues. CDR3 protein: CASSLRAGNQPQHF. The CDR3 nucleotides are TGTGCCAGCAGTTTAAGGGCAGGCAATCAGCCCCAGCATTTT.

Only a few counts were recorded for this clonotype. The J gene is TRBJ1-2, the V gene TRBV4-3; D gene uncertain. Trimming took off 0 bases at V and 7 bases at J, with 15 bases between the two ends. CDR3 length: 15 amino acids. In germline, CDR1 is LGHNA, CDR2 YSLEER. CDR3 loop: CASSQDPAEKGGYTF. CDR3 DNA sequence: TGCGCCAGCAGCCAAGATCCAGCGGAAAAAGGTGGCTACACCTTC.

This clonotype was counted only a few times. The V call is TRBV6-5, the J call TRBJ2-1; no firm D call. This CDR3 is 13 amino acids long. Per the germline V gene, CDR1 is MNHEY and CDR2 is SVGAGI. V was clipped by 5 bases and J by 5 bases, with 10 bases between them. The DNA for the CDR3 is TGTGCCAGCAGTCTGGTGGGCAACAATGAGCAGTTCTTC. It is translated as CASSLVGNNEQFF.

The chain carries TRBV20-1 and TRBJ2-7; no clear D. The CDR3 consists of 13 residues. V lost 1 base and J lost 0, with 7 bases in between. From germline, CDR1 is DFQATT and CDR2 SNEGSKA (reference sequence). CDR3 nucleotide sequence: TGCAGTGCTAGAGCAACAGCCTCCTACGAGCAGTACTTC. Its protein product is CSARATASYEQYF.

The sample holds many counts of this clonotype. CDR3 nucleotide sequence: TGCGCCAGCAGTGTGGGGGGGCAGTACGAGCAGTACTTC. Its protein product is CASSVGGQYEQYF. The J gene is TRBJ2-7, the V gene TRBV10-2, with D possibly TRBD2 on 7 matching bases. This CDR3 comprises 13 residues. Trimming took 4 bases from V and 4 from J, leaving 11 bases between them. In germline, CDR1 is WSHSY, CDR2 SAAADI.

This clonotype was counted ten times or more. The V and J genes are TRBV6-2 or TRBV6-3 and TRBJ2-7, with TRBD1 identical over 9 bases. Trimming removed 6 bases from V and 5 bases from J; junction bases left unmatched: 11. This CDR3 is 15 amino acids long. Germline V gene sequence: CDR1 MNHEY, CDR2 SVGEGT. CDR3 region: CASSGLLQGAHEQYF. The DNA for the CDR3 is TGTGCCAGCAGCGGACTTTTACAGGGGGCTCACGAGCAGTACTTC.

This chain links TRBV20-1 with TRBJ1-4, with 10 bases identical to TRBD1. Losses at the gene ends were 5 bases for V and 8 bases for J; bases not matched to a gene: 8. This CDR3 has 14 amino acids. Germline lookup yields CDR1 DFQATT and CDR2 SNEGSKA (reference sequence). The CDR3 DNA is TGCAGTGCTCCGACAGGGGGCGTTCGGGAAAAACTGTTTTTT. The encoded protein is CSAPTGGVREKLFF.

Only a few counts were recorded for this clonotype. The rearrangement links TRBV20-1 to TRBJ2-1; 9 bases match TRBD1. This CDR3 contains 15 residues. Losses at the gene ends were 5 bases for V and 7 bases for J; bases not matched to a gene: 12. Germline V lookup: CDR1 DFQATT, CDR2 SNEGSKA (reference sequence). CDR3 sequence reads: CSAPKTGGARNEQFF. The CDR3 DNA follows: TGCAGTGCTCCCAAAACAGGGGGCGCAAGGAATGAGCAGTTCTTC.

This chain links TRBV6-1 with TRBJ1-2, with TRBD1 as a possible D gene (5 bases). The CDR3 is made up of 13 amino acids. Trimming left V 5 bases short and J 7 bases short, with 14 bases between. Per the germline V gene, CDR1 is MNHNS and CDR2 is SASEGT. The CDR3 sequence: CASSPLGGFGYTF. CDR3 coding DNA: TGTGCCAGCAGTCCCCTTGGGGGATTTGGCTACACCTTC.

On this clonotype itself: A much larger clone is a single base away; this may be a read error. V gene TRBV10-3 combines with J gene TRBJ2-1; 9 bases line up with TRBD2. V gave up 2 bases and J gave up 4 bases; unmatched junction bases: 6. From germline, CDR1 is ENHRY and CDR2 SYGVKD. The CDR3 is 16 residues long. CDR3 sequence: CAISEPARGGYNEQFF. The CDR3 DNA reads as TGTGCCATCAGTGAGCCCGCGCGGGGGGGGTACAATGAGCAGTTCTTC.

This clonotype was detected once. This chain links TRBV12-3 or TRBV12-4 with TRBJ1-2; no clear D gene. This CDR3 contains 15 residues. V lost 3 bases to trimming and J lost 0 bases, with 11 bases between them. DNA of the CDR3: TGTGCCAGCAGTTTTTCGCAGGTTGCTAACTATGGCTACACCTTC. Amino acid sequence: CASSFSQVANYGYTF.

This clonotype was seen more than once but under ten times. The V gene is TRBV29-1, the J gene TRBJ1-2; D uncertain. Trimming took 4 bases from V and 5 from J, leaving 17 bases between them. Per the germline V gene, CDR1 is SQVTM and CDR2 is ANQGSEA. The CDR3 contains 14 residues. CDR3 coding DNA: TGCAGCGTTGTCCCGAGCCGTACTGTTTATGGCTACACCTTC. Protein sequence: CSVVPSRTVYGYTF. Together with reference TRBV29-1 and TRBJ1-2, the CDR3 gives the full variable domain: SAVISQKPSRDICQRGTSLTIQCQVDSQVTMMFWYRQQPGQSLTLIATANQGSEATYESGFVIDKFPISRPNLTFSTLTVSNMSPEDSSIYLCSVVPSRTVYGYTFGSGTRLTVV.

This clonotype has just a few counts. V gene TRBV4-2 combines with J gene TRBJ1-4; 11 bases fit TRBD1. The V segment lost 4 bases and the J segment 1 base; nucleotides outside the gene matches: 5. CDR3 length equals 17 residues. From germline, CDR1 is LGHNA and CDR2 YNFKEQ. Here the CDR3 reads CASSRTGGAGTNEKLFF. As DNA, the CDR3 is TGTGCCAGCAGCCGGACAGGGGGCGCCGGAACTAATGAAAAACTGTTTTTT.

This clonotype was recorded a few times. The genes are TRBV12-3 or TRBV12-4 and TRBJ2-3, with D possibly matching TRBD1 (6 bases). With 6 bases removed from V and 5 bases from J, the gap between germline ends came to 15 bases. CDR3 size: 14 residues. The CDR3 DNA is TGTGCCAGCAGCCCTGGGGGCGCGGTAGATACGCAGTATTTT. This translates into CASSPGGAVDTQYF.

The chain combines TRBV3-1 with TRBJ2-3; TRBD2 matches 7 bases. The CDR3 has 17 residues. CDR1 is LGHDT, CDR2 YNNKEL, per germline (reference sequence). V dropped 0 bases and J dropped 6; count of bases not matched to a gene: 12. CDR3 region: CASSQESGDYLPDTQYF. In DNA form, the CDR3 reads TGTGCCAGCAGCCAAGAATCTGGGGACTACCTTCCGGATACGCAGTATTTT.

This clonotype was counted at least ten times. This chain uses TRBV20-1 with TRBJ2-7; D gene ambiguous. This CDR3 has 14 amino acids. Germline V gene sequence: CDR1 DFQATT, CDR2 SNEGSKA (reference sequence). Trimming stripped 0 bases from V and 6 bases from J, with 15 bases between. The CDR3 DNA is TGCAGTGCTAGAGATTACCAAGGGTCCCCCGAGCAGTACGTC. This translates into CSARDYQGSPEQYV.

The table lists this clonotype with a few counts. The chain carries TRBV6-5 and TRBJ2-1; 10 bases map to TRBD1. The CDR3 covers 16 residues. J lost 2 bases, V lost 2 bases, and 3 bases had no gene match. Germline assignment: CDR1 MNHEY and CDR2 SVGAGI. Here the CDR3 DNA reads TGTGCCAGCAGTTACGGCGGGACAGGGGCCTACAATGAGCAGTTCTTC. Protein product: CASSYGGTGAYNEQFF.